This TCR beta chain was sequenced in a study of beta chain features in type 1 diabetes. Expressed TCRB transcripts got sequenced, as all isolated RNA was reverse transcribed. Sequencing was performed with immunoSEQ multiplex PCR; in TCRdb, only in-frame clones are kept and a portion is missing. The sample yields about 360,000 clones, 10% to 15% seen once. The V gene lost 0 bases and the J gene lost 5 bases, with 8 bases spanning the gap. The CDR3 spans 14 residues. Germline CDR1 reads MGHDK; CDR2 reads SYGVNS. The sequence was obtained from a man between 18 and 29 years old in good health. Material: naive CD4+ T cells from blood. V gene TRBV25-1 combines with J gene TRBJ1-5; the D is unclear. Here the CDR3 reads CASSEYNKDQPQHF. The CDR3, as DNA: TGTGCCAGCAGTGAATATAACAAAGATCAGCCCCAGCATTTT.